The 26 T cell receptor beta chains below come from one sample, sequenced in a study of monozygotic twins with inflammatory bowel disease. TCRdb reprocessed the 5' RACE reads and keeps a single row for each CDR3 protein, giving no DNA. The listing contains a few hundred thousand distinct CDR3 sequences. Sequenced input: blood. The receptors were sampled from a human donor with ulcerative colitis or Crohn's disease, or a healthy co-twin of an affected twin (not recorded which).

V gene TRBV5-1 combines with J gene TRBJ1-4; the D call of TRBD1 rests on TCRdb alone, since no DNA is present to check it. The CDR3 loop spans 14 amino acids. The germline CDR1 and CDR2 sequences are SGHRS and YFSETQ. The CDR3 protein is CASSVGQGAEKLFF.

The chain links TRBV6-5 to TRBJ2-3; TCRdb designates TRBD1, a call that cannot be tested without DNA. Germline V gene sequence: CDR1 MNHEY, CDR2 SVGAGI. The CDR3 runs to 14 residues. The CDR3 loop is CASSYNRGKNTQYF.

The chain uses TRBV6-2 or TRBV6-3 and TRBJ1-1; absent DNA, TCRdb's TRBD1 call cannot be checked. Germline V CDR1 and CDR2: MNHEY, SVGEGT. This CDR3 region has 11 residues. CDR3 sequence: CASSYLKGAFF.

The chain has TRBV12-3 or TRBV12-4 and TRBJ1-2; TCRdb's D call, TRBD1, is unchecked because there is no DNA. The CDR3 is 15 amino acids. The CDR3 reads CASSLRAGTNYGYSF.

The V call is TRBV30, the J call TRBJ2-2. The CDR3 is 13 amino acids. The germline gives CDR1 GTSNPN, CDR2 SVGIG (reference sequence). CDR3 residues: CAWTNSGYGELFF.

The chain has TRBV6-5 and TRBJ2-3; TCRdb calls TRBD1, which cannot be checked without DNA. The CDR3 has 12 residues. CDR1 is MNHEY, CDR2 SVGAGI, per germline. The CDR3 region is CASSYTGGTQYF.

The rearrangement joins TRBV20-1 to TRBJ1-2; TCRdb's D gene call, TRBD1, goes unchecked for lack of DNA. The CDR3 has 14 amino acids. CDR1 and CDR2 from the germline V gene are DFQATT and SNEGSKA (reference sequence). CDR3 loop: CSARDSRRLGGYTF.

The gene calls are TRBV20-1 and TRBJ2-2; TCRdb designates TRBD1, a call that cannot be tested without DNA. CDR3 length: 14 residues. In germline, CDR1 is DFQATT, CDR2 SNEGSKA (reference sequence). CDR3 in amino acids: CSAPPGSDTGELFF.

The chain combines TRBV21-1 with TRBJ1-1; the D call from TCRdb, TRBD1, cannot be confirmed without DNA. TRBV21-1 is classified as a pseudogene. CDR3 length: 15 residues. CDR3 residues: CASSALNGEGTEAFF.

The V gene is TRBV11-2, the J gene TRBJ2-3; without DNA, the TCRdb call of TRBD1 cannot be checked. CDR3 length: 14 amino acids. CDR1 and CDR2 from the germline V gene are SGHAT and FQNNGV. The CDR3 loop reads CASSWTGGIDTQYF. Based on the CDR3 plus reference TRBV11-2 and TRBJ2-3, the full variable domain is EAGVAQSPRYKIIEKRQSVAFWCNPISGHATLYWYQQILGQGPKLLIQFQNNGVVDDSQLPKDRFSAERLKGVDSTLKIQPAKLEDSAVYLCASSWTGGIDTQYFGPGTRLTVL.

V usage is TRBV7-2 and J usage is TRBJ1-2. CDR3 size: 12 residues. Germline V gene sequence: CDR1 SGHTA, CDR2 FQGNSA. The CDR3 here is CASSFSSYGYTF.

CDR3 region: CSASAPTNEKLFF. The rearrangement joins TRBV20-1 to TRBJ1-4. The germline V gene encodes CDR1 DFQATT and CDR2 SNEGSKA (reference sequence). The CDR3 contains 13 residues.

The chain uses TRBV5-1 and TRBJ2-1; TCRdb returns TRBD1, unconfirmable since there is no DNA. The CDR3 loop spans 14 amino acids. The germline gives CDR1 SGHRS, CDR2 YFSETQ. CDR3 residues: CASSWGGPGNEQFF.

This chain links TRBV9 with TRBJ1-2; the TRBD1 assignment by TCRdb is unverifiable without DNA. Germline V gene lookup returns CDR1 SGDLS and CDR2 YYNGEE. This CDR3 has 17 amino acids. The CDR3 loop is CASSHTTGHRDNYGYTF.

The chain recombines TRBV20-1 with TRBJ1-5; TCRdb gives TRBD1 as the D gene, but with no DNA this cannot be confirmed. The CDR3 sequence is 12 residues long. Germline V gene data show CDR1 as DFQATT and CDR2 as SNEGSKA (reference sequence). The CDR3 loop reads CSGGQGNQPQHF.

The chain employs TRBV6-5 and TRBJ1-2. The germline gives CDR1 MNHEY, CDR2 SVGAGI. This CDR3 has 11 residues. CDR3 protein: CASRRGYGYTF.

This rearrangement joins TRBV29-1 to TRBJ2-7. Germline assignment: CDR1 SQVTM and CDR2 ANQGSEA. This CDR3 has 11 residues. CDR3: CSVESSREQYF.

The genes are TRBV11-2 and TRBJ2-3; TCRdb's D call, TRBD1, is unchecked because there is no DNA. The CDR3 contains 14 residues. The germline V gene has CDR1 SGHAT and CDR2 FQNNGV. CDR3: CASSLQGVGDTQYF.

The V call is TRBV4-3, the J call TRBJ1-6; the TRBD1 assignment by TCRdb is unverifiable without DNA. The CDR3 length is 14 residues. From germline, CDR1 is LGHNA and CDR2 YSLEER. CDR3: CASSRTTGNSPLHF.

V usage is TRBV27 and J usage is TRBJ2-5; TCRdb's D call, TRBD2, is unchecked because there is no DNA. CDR1 MNHEY and CDR2 SMNVEV come from the germline V gene (reference sequence). The CDR3 consists of 13 residues. This CDR3 reads CASSRGLWETQYF.

This sequence joins TRBV6-6 and TRBJ1-1; TCRdb's D call, TRBD1, is unchecked because there is no DNA. In germline, CDR1 is MNHNY, CDR2 SVGAGI (reference sequence). The CDR3 contains 14 residues. CDR3 sequence: CASSQDSLNTEAFF.

The genes are TRBV5-1 and TRBJ2-1. Germline CDR1 SGHRS, CDR2 YFSETQ. This CDR3 is 14 amino acids long. CDR3 protein: CASSFAGLTNEQFF.

The CDR3 is CASSRDREEKLFF. The V and J genes are TRBV5-1 and TRBJ1-4; TCRdb names TRBD1, which stays unverified in the absence of DNA. The CDR3 contains 13 residues. The germline gives CDR1 SGHRS, CDR2 YFSETQ.

The V call is TRBV18, the J call TRBJ2-5. CDR1 is KGHSH, CDR2 LQKENI, per germline. The CDR3 loop spans 15 amino acids. CDR3 protein: CASSLFTGSQETQYF.

The rearrangement joins TRBV28 to TRBJ2-3; TCRdb gives TRBD1 as the D gene, but with no DNA this cannot be confirmed. The CDR3 length is 17 residues. Germline CDR1 is MDHEN and CDR2 is SYDVKM. CDR3 in amino acids: CASASGGVQRIADTQYF.

CDR3 residues: CASGQGMGYEQYF. The chain carries TRBV2 and TRBJ2-7; TCRdb calls TRBD1, which cannot be checked without DNA. The CDR3 is 13 residues long. Germline V gene sequence: CDR1 SNHLY, CDR2 FYNNEI.